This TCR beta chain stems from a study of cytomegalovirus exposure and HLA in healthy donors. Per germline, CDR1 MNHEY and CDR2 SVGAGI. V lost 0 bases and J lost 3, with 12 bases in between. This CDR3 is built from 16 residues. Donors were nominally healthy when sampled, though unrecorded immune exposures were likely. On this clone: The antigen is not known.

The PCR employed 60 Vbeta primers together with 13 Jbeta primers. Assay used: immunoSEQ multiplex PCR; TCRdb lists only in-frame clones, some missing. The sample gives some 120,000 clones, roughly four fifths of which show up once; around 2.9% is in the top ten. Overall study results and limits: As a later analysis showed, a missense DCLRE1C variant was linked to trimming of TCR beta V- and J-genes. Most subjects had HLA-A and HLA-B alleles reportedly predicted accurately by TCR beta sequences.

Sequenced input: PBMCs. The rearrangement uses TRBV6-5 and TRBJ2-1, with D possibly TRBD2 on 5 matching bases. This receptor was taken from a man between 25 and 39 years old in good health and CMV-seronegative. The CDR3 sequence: CASSYSIASNYNEQFF. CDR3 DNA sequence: TGTGCCAGCAGTTACTCGATAGCGTCAAACTACAATGAGCAGTTCTTC.